This TCR beta chain stems from a study of blood T cell repertoires in COVID-19. Across the study: T cells, B-cell-depleted T cells, or PBMCs supplied cDNA or gDNA.

CDR3 length: 15 residues. Germline assignment: CDR1 MRHNA and CDR2 SNTAGT. Trimming left V 6 bases short and J 4 bases short, with 16 bases between. Original processing methods: By means of reference gene primer amplification, nucleated cell counts were estimated. The protocol was immunoSEQ multiplex PCR, while the TCRdb copy is restricted to in-frame clones and leaves out a portion. D and trimming come from the DNA, and the V and J calls and clone size come from that table. The sample has about 49,000 clones; 90% to 95% are singletons. The chain has TRBV6-4 and TRBJ1-3; D perhaps matches TRBD1 (5 bases). This receptor was taken from a human donor in a cohort sampled during active COVID-19. Sequencing was done on a sample of peripheral blood. The CDR3 DNA is TGTGCCAGCAGCCCGTCGGGGGAGACGGGAAACACCATATATTTT. Translated: CASSPSGETGNTIYF.